This T cell receptor (beta chain) was sequenced in a study of CD8+ T cells in alopecia areata. The junction had 5 bases not matched to a gene; V was cut back by 6 bases and J by 4 bases. The CDR3 covers 13 residues. Per germline, CDR1 ENHRY and CDR2 SYGVKD. Worth noting for this clone: The antigen remains undetermined.

Study observations and caveats: Sequence data from scalp samples additionally include resident alphabeta T cells of normal skin. Tofacitinib delivered significant drops in scalp clonality and in expanded CD8+ clones among the top 100.

Treatment: oral pan-JAK inhibitor, 5-10 mg twice daily. Sequencing templates came from extracted RNA that was reverse transcribed into cDNA. Produced via immunoSEQ multiplex PCR; TCRdb's table is partial and in-frame only. This table holds about 120,000 clones, about 50% found once. The rearrangement joins TRBV10-3 to TRBJ1-2; 7 bases align to TRBD1. The sequence was collected from a human donor with alopecia areata. The sequencing here drew on CD4+ T cells sorted from blood, taken at week 4, from a patient treated with tofacitinib. The CDR3 sequence: CAISQQGSYGYTF. The CDR3 DNA sequence: TGTGCCATCAGCCAACAGGGGTCCTATGGCTACACCTTC.